The 25 T cell receptor beta chains below were found in one sample sequenced in a study of blood T cell repertoires in COVID-19. Generated by immunoSEQ multiplex PCR, the TCRdb table keeps only in-frame clones and is missing some. The sample lists around 230,000 clones; approximately 82% were seen once. The sample taken for sequencing was peripheral blood. The receptors shown here come from a man aged 40-49 years who had recovered from COVID-19.

The chain couples TRBV5-1 to TRBJ1-2; 7 positions agree with TRBD1. V lost 2 bases to trimming and J lost 4 bases; unmatched junction nucleotides: 5. Per the germline V gene, CDR1 is SGHRS and CDR2 is YFSETQ. The CDR3 runs to 14 residues. The CDR3 bases are TGCGCCAGCAGCTTCACAGGGGCGGCCTATGGCTACACCTTC. Protein sequence: CASSFTGAAYGYTF.

This rearrangement joins TRBV6-1 to TRBJ2-5; TRBD2 might be the D (6 bases). Trimming left V 1 base short and J 5 bases short, with 14 bases between. CDR1 and CDR2 from the germline V gene are MNHNS and SASEGT. This CDR3 has 15 residues. The CDR3 protein is CASSEGAAGWETQYF. CDR3 DNA: TGTGCCAGCAGTGAAGGGGCGGCGGGATGGGAGACCCAGTACTTC.

This rearrangement joins TRBV6-2 or TRBV6-3 to TRBJ1-1; 7 bases agree with TRBD1. CDR1 and CDR2 from the germline V gene are MNHEY and SVGEGT. The V and J ends lost 2 bases and 4 bases, in that order; junction bases with no gene match: 7. This CDR3 has 15 residues. DNA of the CDR3: TGTGCCAGCAGTTACCCGGAGAGGGGGCCCACTGAAGCTTTCTTT. Protein: CASSYPERGPTEAFF.

This chain connects TRBV10-3 to TRBJ2-7, with 7 bases matching TRBD2. The V gene's germline CDR1 is ENHRY and CDR2 SYGVKD. This CDR3 contains 15 residues. V lost 0 bases and J lost 2; bases outside the gene matches: 4. CDR3: CAISESMLAAYEQYF. CDR3 sequence (DNA): TGTGCCATCAGTGAGTCGATGCTAGCGGCCTACGAGCAGTACTTC.

The chain couples TRBV5-1 to TRBJ2-5, with D possibly TRBD2 on 5 matching bases. Germline lookup yields CDR1 SGHRS and CDR2 YFSETQ. Trimming stripped 4 bases from V and 0 bases from J, with 13 bases between. The CDR3 loop spans 15 amino acids. The CDR3 DNA follows: TGCGCCAGCAGCCATCGGACGGGGTACCAAGAGACCCAGTACTTC. Translation: CASSHRTGYQETQYF.

V usage is TRBV19 and J usage is TRBJ1-4; a possible D gene is TRBD1 (6 bases). Trimming took off 5 bases at V and 8 bases at J, with 21 bases between the two ends. The CDR3 is 16 residues long. The germline CDR1 and CDR2 sequences are LNHDA and SQIVND (reference sequence). The CDR3 sequence is CASSGRGGQAEEKLFF. The CDR3 DNA reads TGTGCCAGTAGTGGCCGAGGGGGTCAGGCGGAGGAAAAACTGTTTTTT.

This chain connects TRBV30 to TRBJ2-5; 8 bases fit TRBD1. The J segment lost 1 base and the V segment lost 2 bases, leaving 6 bases of the junction unmatched. Germline lookup yields CDR1 GTSNPN and CDR2 SVGIG (reference sequence). The CDR3 length is 15 residues. This CDR3 is CAWSMDRDPQETQYF. Here the CDR3 DNA reads TGTGCCTGGAGTATGGACAGGGATCCCCAAGAGACCCAGTACTTC.

The chain carries TRBV29-1 and TRBJ1-2; no definite D call. The V and J ends lost 7 bases and 5 bases respectively, with 20 bases between them. The CDR3 runs to 14 residues. CDR1 and CDR2 (germline): SQVTM, ANQGSEA. The chain's CDR3 is CSAGPGEPLYGYTF. The CDR3 DNA sequence: TGCAGCGCCGGGCCGGGAGAGCCTCTGTATGGCTACACCTTC.

The rearrangement uses TRBV2 and TRBJ2-1; TRBD2 matches 8 bases. V shed 6 bases and J 15 bases; nucleotides not matched to a gene: 16. The germline V gene encodes CDR1 SNHLY and CDR2 FYNNEI. The CDR3 runs 14 residues. CDR3 nucleotide sequence: TGTGCCAGCAGCCTCAATACGGGCTACGGGAGGGGGTTCTTC. This codes for CASSLNTGYGRGFF.

The chain uses TRBV18 and TRBJ1-4; 8 positions agree with TRBD1. In germline, CDR1 is KGHSH, CDR2 LQKENI. Trimming cost V 0 bases and J 11 bases; bases outside gene matches: 5. The CDR3 extends over 14 amino acids. CDR3 residues: CASSPPGRTGKLFF. In DNA, the CDR3 is TGTGCCAGCTCACCACCGGGGAGGACAGGGAAACTGTTTTTT. Full variable domain (outside the CDR3, taken from reference TRBV18 and TRBJ1-4): NAGVMQNPRHLVRRRGQEARLRCSPMKGHSHVYWYRQLPEEGLKFMVYLQKENIIDESGMPKERFSAEFPKEGPSILRIQQVVRGDSAAYFCASSPPGRTGKLFFGSGTQLSVL.

The gene calls are TRBV19 and TRBJ2-7; 8 nucleotides agree with TRBD1. In germline, CDR1 is LNHDA, CDR2 SQIVND (reference sequence). The CDR3 loop spans 15 amino acids. V shed 4 bases, J shed 2 bases, and the junction held 7 bases outside the gene matches. The CDR3 loop reads CASSRDRGRPYEQYF. The DNA of the CDR3 is TGTGCCAGTAGTAGAGACAGGGGTCGTCCCTACGAGCAGTACTTC.

This clone was seen more than once but under ten times. The chain employs TRBV18 and TRBJ1-1, with 7 bases fitting TRBD1. The CDR3 totals 15 residues. Trimming at V came to 5 bases and at J to 0 bases, leaving 6 bases not matched to a gene. CDR1 is KGHSH, CDR2 LQKENI, per germline. The CDR3 coding sequence is TGTGCCAGCTCAACCAGACAGGGAATGAACACTGAAGCTTTCTTT. Translation gives CASSTRQGMNTEAFF.

The rearrangement joins TRBV9 to TRBJ2-2, with D tentatively TRBD2 (6 bases). The V end lost 3 bases, the J end lost 3 bases, and 12 bases lay between the germline ends. Germline V gives CDR1 SGDLS, CDR2 YYNGEE. The length of the CDR3 is 15 residues. CDR3 nucleotides: TGTGCCAGCAGCGGGAGGGCCCGAGACACCGGGGAGCTGTTTTTT. Translating gives CASSGRARDTGELFF.

Concerning this clone itself: The sample carries other DNA sequences with the same CDR3. The chain employs TRBV6-2 or TRBV6-3 and TRBJ1-1; D unresolved. The CDR3 contains 12 residues. In germline, CDR1 is MNHEY, CDR2 SVGEGT. V was clipped by 2 bases and J by 8 bases, with 9 bases between them. This chain's CDR3 is CASSYPALEAFF. DNA for the CDR3: TGTGCCAGCAGTTACCCTGCCCTAGAAGCTTTCTTT.

This rearrangement joins TRBV6-5 to TRBJ2-2; 11 bases fit TRBD2. This CDR3 spans 16 amino acids. The V gene end was trimmed by 0 bases and the J gene end by 5 bases; junction bases not matched to a gene: 2. Germline-derived CDR1 and CDR2 are MNHEY and SVGAGI. CDR3 in amino acids: CASSYSGLAVTGELFF. CDR3 bases: TGTGCCAGCAGTTACTCGGGACTAGCGGTGACCGGGGAGCTGTTTTTT.

The V and J genes are TRBV13 and TRBJ2-1, with TRBD2 identical over 7 bases. Germline-derived CDR1 and CDR2 are PRHDT and FYEKMQ (reference sequence). With V trimmed by 5 bases and J by 2 bases, 6 bases remained unmatched. This CDR3 is built from 15 residues. The CDR3 region has the DNA TGTGCCAGCAGCAGAGCGGGGAGCACCTACAATGAGCAGTTCTTC. The encoded protein is CASSRAGSTYNEQFF.

This sequence joins TRBV3-1 (or the pseudogene TRBV3-2) and TRBJ2-1, with D possibly matching TRBD2 (6 bases). Germline V lookup: CDR1 LGHDT, CDR2 YNNKEL (reference sequence). The CDR3 consists of 15 residues. The V end lost 1 base, the J end lost 5 bases, and 12 bases lay between the germline ends. Written as DNA, the CDR3 is TGTGCCAGCAGCCAAGCGGGAGATTCCCACAATGAGCAGTTCTTC. Translating gives CASSQAGDSHNEQFF.

The rearrangement joins TRBV12-3 or TRBV12-4 to TRBJ2-7; possible D gene TRBD2, 5 bases. V was cut by 0 bases and J by 3 bases, with 6 bases left in between. The CDR3 is made up of 13 amino acids. The CDR3: CASSLADFYEQYF. As DNA, the CDR3 is TGTGCCAGCAGTTTAGCGGACTTCTACGAGCAGTACTTC.

The chain joins TRBV7-2 to TRBJ1-5; no reliable D call. Germline V lookup: CDR1 SGHTA, CDR2 FQGNSA. The V end was cut by 5 bases, the J end by 4 bases, with 12 bases between. The CDR3 sequence is 14 residues long. The CDR3 DNA reads as TGTGCCAGCAGCCCCGCGAGGACTAATCAGCCCCAGCATTTT. The encoded protein is CASSPARTNQPQHF. The variable domain in full, with the rest retrieved from reference TRBV7-2 and TRBJ1-5, is GAGVSQSPSNKVTEKGKDVELRCDPISGHTALYWYRQSLGQGLEFLIYFQGNSAPDKSGLPSDRFSAERTGGSVSTLTIQRTQQEDSAVYLCASSPARTNQPQHFGDGTRLSIL.

V usage is TRBV6-1 and J usage is TRBJ1-1; D is unresolved. Germline assignment: CDR1 MNHNS and CDR2 SASEGT. V lost 3 bases to trimming and J lost 6 bases, with 17 bases between them. The CDR3 totals 15 residues. CDR3 amino acids: CASSETLPGMAEAFF. The CDR3 nucleotides read TGTGCCAGCAGTGAGACCTTACCGGGTATGGCTGAAGCTTTCTTT.

The gene calls are TRBV10-3 and TRBJ2-3, with TRBD2 identical over 7 bases. Trimming took 0 bases from V and 2 from J; bases not matched to a gene: 8. Germline CDR1 is ENHRY and CDR2 is SYGVKD. This CDR3 comprises 17 residues. The CDR3 spells CAISESGGGVLTDTQYF. As DNA, the CDR3 is TGTGCCATCAGTGAGTCAGGCGGGGGAGTCCTCACAGATACGCAGTATTTT.

The CDR3 DNA follows: TGTGCCTGGAGCCAGGGGTATCTTCAGCCCCAGCATTTT. It specifies CAWSQGYLQPQHF. The chain joins TRBV30 to TRBJ1-5, with D possibly matching TRBD1 (6 bases). Looked up from germline, CDR1 is GTSNPN and CDR2 is SVGIG (reference sequence). Trimming removed 3 bases at V and 6 bases at J, with 12 bases between. This CDR3 is built from 13 residues.

The rearrangement links TRBV15 to TRBJ2-7, with D maybe TRBD2 (6 bases). There are 12 residues in the CDR3. V was trimmed by 7 bases and J by 10 bases, leaving 17 bases between them. Germline CDR1 reads LNHNV; CDR2 reads YYDKDF (reference sequence). The CDR3 loop is CATKTPGLPQYF. CDR3 nucleotides: TGTGCCACCAAAACACCGGGACTCCCCCAGTACTTC.

This sequence joins TRBV6-6 and TRBJ1-2, with 9 bases identical to TRBD1. CDR3 length equals 14 residues. V lost 10 bases to trimming and J lost 3 bases; unmatched junction nucleotides: 9. The germline V gene encodes CDR1 MNHNY and CDR2 SVGAGI (reference sequence). CDR3 in DNA: TGTGCCACCGAAGGACAGGGGACGGACTATGGCTACACCTTC. This translates into CATEGQGTDYGYTF.

The chain joins TRBV4-3 to TRBJ2-5; tentatively, D is TRBD2 (6 bases). The V end lost 6 bases, the J end lost 1 base, and 27 bases lay between the germline ends. CDR1 and CDR2 from the germline V gene are LGHNA and YSLEER. CDR3 size: 19 residues. The CDR3 nucleotides are TGCGCCAGCAGTCCCAGCCCGGGGACCAGGGCGGGGTCCCAAGAGACCCAGTACTTC. This codes for CASSPSPGTRAGSQETQYF.